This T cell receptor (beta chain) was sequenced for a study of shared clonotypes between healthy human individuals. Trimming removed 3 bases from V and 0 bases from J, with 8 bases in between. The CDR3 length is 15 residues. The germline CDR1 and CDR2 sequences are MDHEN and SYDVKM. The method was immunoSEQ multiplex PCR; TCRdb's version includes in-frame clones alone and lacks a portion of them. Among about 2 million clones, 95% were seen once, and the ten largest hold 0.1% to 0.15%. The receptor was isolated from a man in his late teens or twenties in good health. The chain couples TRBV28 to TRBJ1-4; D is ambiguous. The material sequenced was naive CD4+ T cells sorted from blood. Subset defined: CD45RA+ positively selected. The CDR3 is CASSFLLTTNEKLFF. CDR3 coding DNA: TGTGCCAGCAGTTTTCTGCTAACAACTAATGAAAAACTGTTTTTT.